These 7 T cell receptor beta chains were sequenced from one sample in a study of blood T cell repertoires in COVID-19. Clones were sequenced by immunoSEQ multiplex PCR, and TCRdb holds only the in-frame ones, with some missing. The sample includes fewer than 300,000 clones, 60% to 75% of them seen just once. Sequencing used peripheral blood. The receptor set was obtained from a woman at least 80 years old with acute or convalescent COVID-19.

The rearrangement links TRBV27 to TRBJ1-5; 8 nucleotides match TRBD1. Trimming cost V 6 bases and J 5 bases; bases outside gene matches: 18. The CDR3 sequence is 18 residues long. Per the germline V gene, CDR1 is MNHEY and CDR2 is SMNVEV (reference sequence). This CDR3 reads CASSPGQVTGWKYQPQHF. The CDR3 region has the DNA TGTGCCAGCAGCCCGGGACAGGTAACGGGCTGGAAATATCAGCCCCAGCATTTT.

V usage is TRBV7-9 and J usage is TRBJ1-3; TRBD1 matches 7 bases. CDR1 is SEHNR, CDR2 FQNEAQ, per germline (reference sequence). V shed 5 bases and J 2 bases; nucleotides not matched to a gene: 9. This CDR3 spans 16 amino acids. The CDR3 is CASSPQGTVPGNTIYF. The CDR3 DNA is TGTGCCAGCAGCCCGCAGGGGACAGTCCCTGGAAACACCATATATTTT.

V gene TRBV4-3 combines with J gene TRBJ2-5; TRBD1 agrees at 7 bases. The CDR3 consists of 13 residues. CDR1 LGHNA and CDR2 YSLEER come from the germline V gene. The junction had 3 bases not matched to a gene; V was cut back by 3 bases and J by 5 bases. The CDR3 nucleotides read TGCGCCAGCAGCCACCAGACAGGGGAGACCCAGTACTTC. Encoded protein: CASSHQTGETQYF.

The chain combines TRBV7-9 with TRBJ1-4, with D tentatively TRBD1 (6 bases). The V end was cut by 3 bases, the J end by 7 bases, with 18 bases between. Germline V gene data show CDR1 as SEHNR and CDR2 as FQNEAQ (reference sequence). This CDR3 region has 16 residues. The CDR3 protein is CASSLKVGGRGEKLFF. The CDR3 DNA reads as TGTGCCAGCAGCTTGAAAGTTGGGGGCAGGGGTGAAAAACTGTTTTTT.

The chain links TRBV3-1 (or the pseudogene TRBV3-2) to TRBJ2-2, with 9 nucleotides matching TRBD2. CDR3 size: 20 residues. Germline CDR1 reads LGHDT; CDR2 reads YNNKEL (reference sequence). The V segment lost 0 bases and the J segment 5 bases; nucleotides outside the gene matches: 16. The DNA for the CDR3 is TGTGCCAGCAGCCAAGATTCCCGGGAAGCGGGGGGCGGAATTACCGGGGAGCTGTTTTTT. Translating it yields CASSQDSREAGGGITGELFF.

CDR3 protein: CASSLAGVTDTQYF. CDR3 in DNA: TGTGCCAGCTCACTAGCGGGAGTGACAGATACGCAGTATTTT. This chain joins TRBV18 and TRBJ2-3, with 9 bases that match TRBD2. The CDR3 sequence is 14 residues long. The trim removed 4 bases at V and 3 bases at J, leaving 2 bases unmatched. CDR1 KGHSH and CDR2 LQKENI come from the germline V gene.

The chain couples TRBV19 to TRBJ1-5; 9 bases align to TRBD1. There are 15 residues in the CDR3. Germline V CDR1 and CDR2: LNHDA, SQIVND (reference sequence). The V gene end was trimmed by 5 bases and the J gene end by 1 base; junction bases not matched to a gene: 3. CDR3 sequence (DNA): TGTGCCAGTAGTTCTACAGGGGGCAGCAATCAGCCCCAGCATTTT. Translating gives CASSSTGGSNQPQHF.